A single sample gave rise to the 4 T cell receptor beta chains below, sequenced in a study of T cells after somatic rescue of genetic block. Assay: immunoSEQ multiplex PCR; the TCRdb copy retains only in-frame clones and omits some. The sample has 110,000 or so clones, 85% to 95% seen once. The sequenced material came from peripheral blood mononuclear cells (PBMCs). Every receptor here comes from a woman between 18 and 29 years old.

J is TRBJ2-5 and V is TRBV25-1, with D maybe TRBD2 (5 bases). V lost 4 bases, J lost 5 bases, and 5 bases lay in between. This CDR3 is built from 11 residues. CDR1 and CDR2 from the germline V gene are MGHDK and SYGVNS. The CDR3 spells CASSAGETQYF. CDR3 nucleotide sequence: TGTGCCAGCAGTGCGGGGGAGACCCAGTACTTC.

In this sample, this clone turned up once. The chain couples TRBV9 to TRBJ2-1, with TRBD2 matching over 13 bases. V lost 3 bases to trimming and J lost 8 bases; unmatched junction nucleotides: 8. The V gene's germline CDR1 is SGDLS and CDR2 YYNGEE. The CDR3 has 16 residues. Written as DNA, the CDR3 is TGTGCCAGCAGCGCGACACTAGCGGGGGGGCAAGATGAGCAGTTCTTC. Residues: CASSATLAGGQDEQFF.

This clone showed up just once. The chain uses TRBV5-1 and TRBJ2-3, with TRBD2 as a possible D gene (6 bases). The V gene's germline CDR1 is SGHRS and CDR2 YFSETQ. The V and J ends lost 4 bases and 3 bases respectively, with 15 bases between them. The CDR3 is 15 residues long. CDR3 coding DNA: TGCGCCAGCAGCCCACCGGGACTGGGGACAGATACGCAGTATTTT. It translates to CASSPPGLGTDTQYF.

V and J are TRBV9 and TRBJ2-1; TRBD2 is a possible D gene (6 bases). Trimming stripped 4 bases from V and 0 bases from J, with 17 bases between. This CDR3 has 17 residues. The germline gives CDR1 SGDLS, CDR2 YYNGEE. In DNA form, the CDR3 reads TGTGCCAGCAGCCCCGCCGGGAGCCCAAGCTCCTACAATGAGCAGTTCTTC. Translation gives CASSPAGSPSSYNEQFF.